Listed here are 9 T cell receptor beta chains from one sample, sequenced in a study of breast tumors, draining lymph nodes, adjacent tissues. TCRdb processed the multiplex PCR reads anew with MiXCR; each CDR3 protein has one entry. The sample lists 150,000 to 200,000 distinct CDR3 sequences; approximately 33% were seen once. Axillary draining lymph nodes of breast cancer patients supplied the node samples. The sample taken for sequencing was axillary lymph node tissue. The receptors were gathered from a female donor with breast cancer. Some clones in this sample may be carry-over from other donors' samples.

This chain joins TRBV20-1 and TRBJ1-5; D gene ambiguous. The germline V gene has CDR1 DFQATT and CDR2 SNEGSKA (reference sequence). The CDR3 is 15 amino acids. The germline V and J ends were trimmed by 1 base and 8 bases, with 18 bases remaining between them. The CDR3 nucleotides are TGCAGTGCTAGAGTACTAGCGGGCACCGGGGAGCCCCAGCATTTT. Amino acids: CSARVLAGTGEPQHF.

This clonotype showed up many times. This chain links TRBV4-2 with TRBJ1-3, with D hard to call. The V end lost 0 bases, the J end lost 4 bases, and 13 bases lay between the germline ends. Germline lookup yields CDR1 LGHNA and CDR2 YNFKEQ. This CDR3 is 16 amino acids long. The CDR3 here is CASSQDIGSTGNTIYF. CDR3 DNA: TGTGCCAGCAGCCAAGATATAGGGTCTACAGGAAACACCATATATTTT.

This clonotype was seen many times. V usage is TRBV20-1 and J usage is TRBJ2-5; 12 nucleotides agree with TRBD2. This CDR3 is 17 amino acids long. V shed 4 bases and J 0 bases; nucleotides not matched to a gene: 9. The germline V gene encodes CDR1 DFQATT and CDR2 SNEGSKA (reference sequence). In nucleotides, the CDR3 is TGCAGTGCTAAACTAGCGGGAGGAACAACGTACCAAGAGACCCAGTACTTC. This gives the protein CSAKLAGGTTYQETQYF.

Note on this clonotype: A much bigger clone sits one base away, suggesting this may be a read error. V is TRBV20-1 and J is TRBJ2-7; TRBD2 agrees at 7 bases. CDR1 DFQATT and CDR2 SNEGSKA come from the germline V gene (reference sequence). V shed 4 bases and J 2 bases; nucleotides not matched to a gene: 14. The CDR3 is 16 amino acids. The chain's CDR3 is CSANGGSSGSTYEQYF. CDR3 DNA: TGCAGTGCTAATGGGGGGTCTAGCGGTTCCACCTACGAGCAGTACTTC.

This clonotype was counted at least ten times. The chain uses TRBV5-8 and TRBJ1-4; tentatively, D is TRBD1 (5 bases). Germline V gene sequence: CDR1 SGHTS, CDR2 YDEGEE. Trimming took off 5 bases at V and 3 bases at J, with 11 bases between the two ends. The CDR3 extends over 14 amino acids. CDR3 sequence reads: CASRSGGANEKLFF. The CDR3 bases are TGTGCCAGCAGGTCGGGGGGGGCTAATGAAAAACTGTTTTTT.

The genes are TRBV3-1 and TRBJ2-7; 8 bases match TRBD1. Losses at the gene ends were 0 bases for V and 7 bases for J; bases not matched to a gene: 8. Germline CDR1 LGHDT, CDR2 YNNKEL (reference sequence). The length of the CDR3 is 15 residues. CDR3 residues: CASSQDYRGMFEQYF. The CDR3 DNA is TGTGCCAGCAGCCAAGATTACAGGGGGATGTTTGAGCAGTACTTC.

This clonotype was recorded at least ten times. The chain couples TRBV6-2 or TRBV6-3 to TRBJ2-5; D unresolved. The CDR3 spans 12 residues. The ends were cut back, 4 bases at V and 5 bases at J, with 8 bases in the middle. From germline, CDR1 is MNHEY and CDR2 SVGEGT. CDR3 nucleotide sequence: TGTGCCAGCAGTTCCCCCCTGGAGACCCAGTACTTC. Its translation is CASSSPLETQYF.

J is TRBJ2-7 and V is TRBV27, with 10 bases that match TRBD2. The CDR3 is 15 amino acids. After removal of 6 bases from V and 0 bases from J, the junction contained 5 bases not matched to a gene. CDR1 and CDR2 (germline): MNHEY, SMNVEV (reference sequence). The CDR3 nucleotides are TGTGCCAGCAGGGATATAGCGGGAGGCTCCTACGAGCAGTACTTC. Translated: CASRDIAGGSYEQYF.

This chain connects TRBV27 to TRBJ2-1; 8 bases agree with TRBD1. V dropped 2 bases and J dropped 6; count of bases not matched to a gene: 6. This CDR3 region has 15 residues. Germline V gene lookup returns CDR1 MNHEY and CDR2 SMNVEV (reference sequence). CDR3 in amino acids: CASSLGTGPGNEQFF. The CDR3 DNA reads TGTGCCAGCAGTTTAGGGACAGGTCCTGGCAATGAGCAGTTCTTC.